This T cell receptor beta chain came from a study of T cells after yellow fever vaccination. Study background: Those fractions that held only low numbers of cells were prepared using the SMART-Seq v4 Ultra Low Input RNA kit.

This clonotype was seen only a few times. The antigen remains undetermined. From the 5' RACE reads, TCRdb called clonotypes with MiXCR, one entry per CDR3 protein. The profile shows a few hundred thousand distinct CDR3 sequences, 11% of them singletons. General study results and limits: On re-exposure, the response was weaker but peaked faster, at day 5 versus 15. Among all clonotypes, a small share was observed in both CD4 and CD8 compartments.

CDR1 is LGHNA, CDR2 YSLEER, per germline. V was clipped by 1 base and J by 0 bases, with 13 bases between them. This CDR3 spans 17 amino acids. The receptor was isolated from a man aged 18-30 years who received the YFV17D yellow fever vaccine. The chain recombines TRBV4-3 with TRBJ2-1; D gene ambiguous. Sequences were derived from PBMCs, sampled on the day of the first yellow fever vaccination. The chain's CDR3 is CASSQASDTRSYNEQFF. The CDR3 DNA follows: TGCGCCAGCAGCCAAGCCAGTGACACGCGCTCCTACAATGAGCAGTTCTTC.